These T cell receptor beta chains were read from a single sample in a study of neurological immune-mediated disorders. TCRdb independently ran MiXCR on the 5' RACE reads; one entry per CDR3 protein. The repertoire holds roughly 15,000 distinct CDR3 sequences, with 13% as singletons. Source material: CD8+ T cells from blood. All receptors come from a female donor with HTLV-1-associated myelopathy (HAM/TSP). Both conserved end residues are part of each CDR3. A D gene is named only where the DNA matches it firmly. Clone size is not always given. Where it is, it says once, few, many or a class for expanded clones.

d_gene,abundance,j_gene,v_gene,CDR3nt,CDR3aa
NA,medium-sized,TRBJ1-5,TRBV28,TGTGCCAGCAGTTTGGGGAATTGGGGCAATCAGCCCCAGCATTTT,CASSLGNWGNQPQHF
TRBD1,many,TRBJ2-1,TRBV4-1,TGCGCCAGCAGCCGCACACCAGGGGGCGTCAATGAGCAGTTCTTC,CASSRTPGGVNEQFF
NA,many,TRBJ2-2,TRBV6-2/TRBV6-3,TGTGCCAGCAGTTATCGGGGCACCGGGGAGCTGTTTTTT,CASSYRGTGELFF
TRBD2,many,TRBJ2-5,TRBV28,TGTGCCAGCAGTTTGTGGCGGGGGGCGGCGGAGACCCAGTACTTC,CASSLWRGAAETQYF
NA,many,TRBJ1-6,TRBV15,TGTGCCACCAGCGATGAATCGGACGGGGGGCGCGTCTCACCCCTCCACTTT,CATSDESDGGRVSPLHF
NA,once,TRBJ2-7,TRBV5-1,TGCGCCAGCAGCACAGTGACAGTGACCTACGAGCAGTACTTC,CASSTVTVTYEQYF
TRBD2,NA,TRBJ2-1,TRBV5-1,TGCGCCAGCAGCGCGACTAGCGGGAGCTCCTACAATGAGCAGTTCTTC,CASSATSGSSYNEQFF
NA,many,TRBJ2-1,TRBV4-1,TGCGCCAGCAGCTTAACAGTCTCCTACAATGAGCAGTTCTTC,CASSLTVSYNEQFF
NA,many,TRBJ2-7,TRBV20-1,TGCAGTGCTAGAGGGCAGACTAGTGGGGAGCAGTACTTC,CSARGQTSGEQYF
NA,NA,TRBJ2-1,TRBV15,TGTGCCACGGGAGAGTTTGGCGGATACAATGAGCAGTTCTTC,CATGEFGGYNEQFF
NA,many,TRBJ2-2,TRBV5-6,TGTGCCAGCAGCCCTTATTGGTGGGAGAACACCGGGGAGCTGTTTTTT,CASSPYWWENTGELFF
NA,many,TRBJ2-7,TRBV27,TGTGCCAGTGCCGCTGACCGACTTTCCTACGAGCAGTACTTC,CASAADRLSYEQYF
NA,many,TRBJ2-7,TRBV5-1,TGCGCCAGCAGCTTACCAGAGACCACCTACGAGCAGTACTTC,CASSLPETTYEQYF
NA,many,TRBJ2-1,TRBV5-1,TGCGCCAGCAGCTTGGATGGTTACAATGAGCAGTTCTTC,CASSLDGYNEQFF
TRBD2,many,TRBJ2-1,TRBV4-1,TGCGCCAGCAGCCAGCTAGCGGGAGAAGCTGAGCAGTTCTTC,CASSQLAGEAEQFF
NA,NA,TRBJ1-1,TRBV5-5,TGTGCCAGCAGCTTGGCCCCAGACACTGAAGCTTTCTTT,CASSLAPDTEAFF
TRBD1,many,TRBJ1-1,TRBV15,TGTGCCACCCGACTGTTTTCAGGGGGGGAAGCTTTCTTT,CATRLFSGGEAFF
NA,NA,TRBJ2-7,TRBV15,TGTGCCACCAGCTTGAGGGGACGTGAGAAGTACTTC,CATSLRGREKYF
NA,NA,TRBJ2-2,TRBV7-9,TGTGCCAGCATTGGAGACTACAACACCGGGGAGCTGTTTTTT,CASIGDYNTGELFF
NA,many,TRBJ2-7,TRBV3-2,TGTGCCAGCAGCCAAGATGGGACAGGGTACGAGCAGTACTTC,CASSQDGTGYEQYF